The following is a T cell receptor (beta chain) sequence with its context. This clonotype was observed many times. The antigen it binds to is not known. No much larger clonotype is one base removed from it; base qualities were not supplied. These data come from a study of Graves' ophthalmopathy and Graves' hyperthyroidism (dated by TCRdb to the late 2010s). Turning to the overall study: Peripheral blood was collected at initial diagnosis, before any treatment. TCR beta repertoire signatures were used to distinguish Graves' ophthalmopathy from Graves' hyperthyroidism and to predict progression to ophthalmopathy. In total, 135 blood samples were TCR-sequenced: some 40 ophthalmopathy, approximately 75 hyperthyroidism and some 17 hyperthyroidism-to-ophthalmopathy patients. To explore V-J signatures that distinguish ophthalmopathy from hyperthyroidism, a discovery set of about a hundred patients was enrolled, made up of some 41 with ophthalmopathy and under 65 with stable hyperthyroidism. For independent validation, a separate cohort was made up of 18 to 20 hyperthyroidism patients plus 17 patients who later progressed from hyperthyroidism to ophthalmopathy. In more than 5 hyperthyroidism patients, the T-cell repertoire of thyroid tissue was compared with the T-cell repertoire of blood. Once sampling was done, hyperthyroidism patients were given methimazole at a starting dose of 30 mg daily, while ophthalmopathy patients were given high-dose intravenous methylprednisolone. The approximately 97 discovery patients were randomly divided into training and test sets at a 7:3 ratio.

The CDR3, from cysteine to phenylalanine, totals 13 residues. Only the CDR3 DNA stays, 39 bases, in frame from base 1. CDR1 and CDR2 are read off the germline V gene (reference sequence) as LNHNV and YYDKDF. V and J lose 0 bases and 7 bases, and a span of 7 bases separates them. Broader findings and caveats from the paper: In cross-validation, the 13-signature model distinguished ophthalmopathy from stable hyperthyroidism with about 89% sensitivity and around 81% specificity, while in the test set the corresponding values were roughly 80% and 75%. In validation, the model predicted ophthalmopathy progression with more than 55% sensitivity and 72% to 80% specificity; some 13 predicted patients were CT-confirmed with GO in a median of around 6.5 months. No statistical method was used to set the sample size in advance, and the investigators knew which group each participant was assigned to. Most expanded thyroid clonotypes with a frequency above 0.001 also appeared in blood, which suggests that blood repertoires may reflect the immune response in the thyroid.

TCR beta CDR3 regions were amplified from RNA transcripts for repertoire sequencing. The first round of RT-PCR was done with HTBI primers and the Qiagen OneStep RT-PCR kit, and was followed by a second round of multiplex PCR, then size selection and purification. Sequencing of the libraries was carried out on an Illumina HiSeq2000 in paired-end mode with 100 bp reads. Turning to the authors' computational methods: SOAPnuke was used to process the reads, throwing out any read that had adapters, had uncalled bases, had a mean Phred below 15, or lacked an exact constant-primer or identifier match. COPE v1.2.5 was used to merge the high-quality paired reads. Each unique nucleotide sequence was defined as a clonotype, and clonotypes were aligned to IMGT TRB V, D and J references with MiTCR v1.1. The analysis was limited to V-J combinations with a frequency above 0.0001, which together covered 99.2% of repertoires. For each V-J combination, a TCR clonal expansion and chaos score was defined as the ratio of F50 clonal expansion to chaos observed in the TCRdist matrix. Features were reduced by Welch's t-statistics and random forest to approximately 13 V-J combinations, which fed a naive Bayes classifier. The similarity between thyroid and blood repertoires was quantified using the Morisita-Horn index. TCRdb passed the public sequencing reads through fastp at Q25 and MiXCR, retaining productive beta sequences. Each entry merges the rows of one CDR3 protein and shows their most common DNA and genes. The V and J calls reflect TCRdb's pipeline rather than the authors' work. Within this sample are under 250,000 distinct CDR3 sequences, with 25% to 30% of them counted one time only. The top ten constitute 9.1% of the sample.

The ophthalmopathy patients had moderately to severely active disease, with a Clinical Activity Score of 3 or higher, a NOSPECS grade of 4 or higher, and a disease duration of less than 3 months. Patients with other autoimmune diseases, uncontrolled infections, pregnancy or lactation were excluded from the study. Diagnosis was based on clinical symptoms, serum thyroxine, TRAb, thyroid ultrasound and orbital computed tomography. Using Ficoll-Paque density gradient centrifugation, PBMCs were isolated from roughly 9.2 ml of fresh peripheral blood. Total RNA was extracted using Trizol reagent, and RNA quality was checked on an Agilent 2100 Bioanalyzer.

The receptor was isolated from a man in his fifties with Graves' ophthalmopathy. Donor details come from another sample of the same person, matched by shared clones. Sequenced material: peripheral blood. The V and J genes are TRBV15 and TRBJ1-5; the D gene identity is not certain. CDR3 protein: CATSRERFQPQHF. The DNA reads TGTGCCACCAGCAGAGAACGGTTCCAGCCCCAGCATTTT.